Presented here are 5 T cell receptor beta chains from one specimen sequenced in a study of cytomegalovirus exposure and HLA in healthy donors. Researchers ran the PCR with 60 Vbeta and 13 Jbeta primers. The table came from immunoSEQ multiplex PCR; TCRdb's copy has only in-frame clones and leaves some out. The sample has about 240,000 clones; roughly 82% are singletons. The sequenced sample consisted of PBMCs. These receptors all come from a woman in her forties in good health and CMV-seropositive.

The chain links TRBV7-9 to TRBJ1-1, with a tentative D call TRBD1 (5 bases). The CDR3 sequence is 12 residues long. Germline lookup yields CDR1 SEHNR and CDR2 FQNEAQ (reference sequence). Trimming stripped 2 bases from V and 5 bases from J, with 6 bases between. The CDR3 spells CASSLPGTEAFF. Here the CDR3 DNA reads TGTGCCAGCAGCTTACCAGGGACTGAAGCTTTCTTT.

This chain joins TRBV18 and TRBJ1-1; the D is unclear. The CDR3 consists of 14 residues. The germline gives CDR1 KGHSH, CDR2 LQKENI. Trimming pared 3 bases from V and 2 bases from J, leaving 10 bases between. CDR3 DNA sequence: TGTGCCAGCTCACCCCCCTATTTTAACACTGAAGCTTTCTTT. This translates into CASSPPYFNTEAFF.

CDR3 bases: TGTGCCAGCAGCCCTAGCGCTAGGGGAGGCGGGCGTTACAATGAGCAGTTCTTC. This sequence encodes CASSPSARGGGRYNEQFF. The chain carries TRBV7-3 and TRBJ2-1, with D possibly matching TRBD2 (6 bases). V was pared by 5 bases and J by 4 bases, with 24 bases between. There are 18 residues in the CDR3. Per germline, CDR1 SGHTA and CDR2 FQGTGA.

There are a few counts of this clone. V is TRBV7-2 and J is TRBJ1-4; 7 positions agree with TRBD1. CDR1 SGHTA and CDR2 FQGNSA come from the germline V gene. CDR3 length equals 15 residues. Unmatched junction bases numbered 7, after V lost 5 bases and J lost 4 bases. The CDR3 sequence is CASSPRQGVNEKLFF. In nucleotides, the CDR3 is TGTGCCAGCAGCCCCAGACAGGGTGTTAATGAAAAACTGTTTTTT.

This sequence joins TRBV11-2 and TRBJ2-5, with 9 bases identical to TRBD1. The CDR3 spans 16 residues. V lost 5 bases and J lost 2; bases outside the gene matches: 9. CDR1 SGHAT and CDR2 FQNNGV come from the germline V gene. The CDR3 reads CASSAPRDRAQETQYF. The CDR3 DNA sequence: TGTGCCAGCAGCGCCCCCCGGGACAGGGCGCAAGAGACCCAGTACTTC.